These T cell receptor beta chains were read from a single sample in a study of cytomegalovirus exposure and HLA in healthy donors. The method was immunoSEQ multiplex PCR; TCRdb's version includes in-frame clones alone and lacks a portion of them. The table lists approximately 120,000 clones, around two thirds of them singletons. The material sequenced was PBMCs. These receptors came from a human donor in good health. CDR3s include the opening cysteine and the closing phenylalanine or tryptophan. The D gene is left open where the match is weak. Expanded clones are given a class, and other clones once, few, many or no size at all.

>TRBJ1-2|-|11|-|TRBV5-1
TGCGCCAGCAGCCCGGGGTATGGCTACACCTTC
CASSPGYGYTF
>TRBJ2-5|-|13|TRBD1|TRBV29-1
TGCAGCGTTGAGCAGGGGGCATGGGAGACCCAGTACTTC
CSVEQGAWETQYF
>TRBJ1-5|few|15|TRBD1|TRBV19
TGTGCCAGTACGAAGGACAGGGGGCGCAGTCAGCCCCAGCATTTT
CASTKDRGRSQPQHF
>TRBJ1-2|-|13|TRBD1|TRBV5-1
TGCGCCACCGGGACAGGGGGCGTGAGTGGCTACACCTTC
CATGTGGVSGYTF
>TRBJ1-1|-|12|TRBD1|TRBV19
TGTGCCAGTGGACAGGGGAGAACTGAAGCTTTCTTT
CASGQGRTEAFF
>TRBJ2-5|once|16|-|TRBV4-1
TGCGCCAGCAGCCGCACCCCCGGGACATTACAAGAGACCCAGTACTTC
CASSRTPGTLQETQYF
>TRBJ2-3|-|14|-|TRBV5-1
TGCGCCAGCAGCTTGGGGGGGACTTTAGATACGCAGTATTTT
CASSLGGTLDTQYF
>TRBJ1-4|-|14|TRBD1|TRBV6-5
TGTGCCAGCAGGGGGACAGGGAAAGGCGAAAAACTGTTTTTT
CASRGTGKGEKLFF
>TRBJ2-1|-|13|TRBD1|TRBV10-3
TGTGCCGTCGGACAGGGGGCGGCCAATGAGCAGTTCTTC
CAVGQGAANEQFF
>TRBJ2-1|-|17|-|TRBV19
TGTGCCAGTAGTACCCCCTCAGGGGGGCCCTTCACCAATGAGCAGTTCTTC
CASSTPSGGPFTNEQFF
>TRBJ2-3|-|15|TRBD1|TRBV7-9
TGTGCCAGCAGCCCCAGGGGGCTGAGCACAGATACGCAGTATTTT
CASSPRGLSTDTQYF
>TRBJ2-2|-|16|TRBD1|TRBV9
TGTGCCAGCAGCCCCCGGGACAGTGCGAACACCGGGGAGCTGTTTTTT
CASSPRDSANTGELFF
>TRBJ1-4|-|15|TRBD1|TRBV27
TGTGCCAGTGGTCCCGGACAGGGGGCGGCGGAAAAACTGTTTTTT
CASGPGQGAAEKLFF
>TRBJ2-7|once|14|TRBD2|TRBV6-5
TGTGCCAGCACCTCGGGACTACCCGGACACGAGCAGTACTTC
CASTSGLPGHEQYF
>TRBJ2-3|-|18|TRBD2|TRBV14
TGTGCCAGCAGCCAAACCGGGACTAGCGGGAGGTTTGTAGATACGCAGTATTTT
CASSQTGTSGRFVDTQYF
>TRBJ2-5|-|13|-|TRBV7-3
TGTGCCAGCAGCTCAGGGACTCAAGAGACCCAGTACTTC
CASSSGTQETQYF
>TRBJ1-2|-|15|TRBD1|TRBV6-1
TGTGCCAGCAGTGTCGACAGGGGGATACTCTATGGCTACACCTTC
CASSVDRGILYGYTF
>TRBJ1-2|-|16|-|TRBV6-5
TGTGCCAGCAGTTACAATCATCGCGGGCAGCAAGGTGGCTACACCTTC
CASSYNHRGQQGGYTF
>TRBJ1-2|-|14|TRBD1|TRBV6-5
TGTGCCAGCAACGAACAGGGGGCGGACTATGGCTACACCTTC
CASNEQGADYGYTF
>TRBJ1-2|few|14|-|TRBV28
TGTGCCAGCAGTTTGGCGACAATATACTATGGCTACACCTTC
CASSLATIYYGYTF
>TRBJ2-7|-|13|TRBD1|TRBV6-1
TGTGCCAGCAGTGAGACAGGGCGGTACGAGCAGTACTTC
CASSETGRYEQYF
>TRBJ2-7|once|16|TRBD2|TRBV18
TGTGCCAGCTCACTCACAACTAGCGGGAGCCCCTACGAGCAGTACTTC
CASSLTTSGSPYEQYF
>TRBJ1-1|few|13|TRBD1|TRBV2
TGTGCCAGCAGCGCAGGGGGCGGCACTGAAGCTTTCTTT
CASSAGGGTEAFF
>TRBJ2-7|-|13|-|TRBV11-1
TGTGCCAGCAGCTTAGGCAGACACTACGAGCAGTACTTC
CASSLGRHYEQYF
>TRBJ2-2|few|14|-|TRBV4-3
TGCGCCAGCAGCCCAGGAAGGGGCACCGGGGAGCTGTTTTTT
CASSPGRGTGELFF
>TRBJ2-5|once|16|TRBD1|TRBV4-1
TGCGCCAGTCGGGCAATCGGACAGGGGGGACAAGAGACCCAGTACTTC
CASRAIGQGGQETQYF
>TRBJ2-1|-|15|TRBD2|TRBV27
TGTGCCAGCGGGACCCCCGGGACTAGCCGCAATGAGCAGTTCTTC
CASGTPGTSRNEQFF
>TRBJ2-1|-|14|-|TRBV30
TGTGCCTGGGGGGGAGGTGGCTCCTACAATGAGCAGTTCTTC
CAWGGGGSYNEQFF
>TRBJ1-4|once|15|-|TRBV5-1
TGCGCCAGCAGCTTAAGGGGGTCAACTAATGAAAAACTGTTTTTT
CASSLRGSTNEKLFF
>TRBJ2-7|-|13|TRBD1|TRBV29-1
TGCAGCGCCGGCGACAGGGCCTCCTACGAGCAGTACTTC
CSAGDRASYEQYF
>TRBJ2-7|-|15|TRBD1|TRBV6-1
TGTGCCAGCCGTTTGCAGGACAGGGGGTGGTTGGAGCAGTACTTC
CASRLQDRGWLEQYF
>TRBJ2-7|-|14|-|TRBV30
TGTGCCTGGAGTGTAAATAATTGGGCCAACGAGCAGTACTTC
CAWSVNNWANEQYF
>TRBJ1-1|-|15|TRBD1|TRBV5-1
TGCGCCAGCAGCGTATACCGTGGGACAGGGACTGAAGCTTTCTTT
CASSVYRGTGTEAFF
>TRBJ2-5|-|16|-|TRBV19
TGTGCCAGTAGTATAGTAGGGAGCCCCAGGCAAGAGACCCAGTACTTC
CASSIVGSPRQETQYF
>TRBJ1-2|-|12|-|TRBV29-1
TGCAGCGTTGATCTGGGGGCAGGTGGCTACACCTTC
CSVDLGAGGYTF
>TRBJ1-2|-|13|-|TRBV2
TGTGCCAGCAGGAATCACGGGGACTATGGCTACACCTTC
CASRNHGDYGYTF
>TRBJ2-4|once|17|TRBD2|TRBV11-2
TGTGCCAGCAGCTTAGGCGGGGGGGCCTCGGCCAAAAACATTCAGTACTTC
CASSLGGGASAKNIQYF
>TRBJ2-5|-|14|-|TRBV18
TGTGCCAGCTCCCGAAGACGGGACCAAGAGACCCAGTACTTC
CASSRRRDQETQYF
>TRBJ2-3|once|15|-|TRBV6-4
TGTGCCAGCAGTGTCTCCTCTTCTGGCACAGATACGCAGTATTTT
CASSVSSSGTDTQYF
>TRBJ1-1|-|14|-|TRBV7-9
TGTGCCAGCAGCTTAGGAGGGAGGGTGACTGAAGCTTTCTTT
CASSLGGRVTEAFF
>TRBJ2-7|-|15|-|TRBV15
TGTGCCACCAGCGCAAGATGGCAGGGGTCCTACGAGCAGTACTTC
CATSARWQGSYEQYF
>TRBJ2-4|-|14|-|TRBV9
TGTGCCAGCAGCTTCGGACTGGAGAGGAACATTCAGTACTTC
CASSFGLERNIQYF
>TRBJ2-5|-|17|TRBD2|TRBV18
TGTGCCAGCTCACCACTGGGACTAGCGGGATTTGGGGAGACCCAGTACTTC
CASSPLGLAGFGETQYF
>TRBJ2-1|-|16|TRBD1|TRBV25-1
TGTGCCAGCGGGGACAGGGGGCCCAGCTCCTACAATGAGCAGTTCTTC
CASGDRGPSSYNEQFF
>TRBJ1-1|-|13|TRBD1|TRBV6-5
TGTGCCAGCAGTTACTCGACAGGGATCGAAGCTTTCTTT
CASSYSTGIEAFF
>TRBJ2-5|-|15|TRBD1|TRBV25-1
TGTGCCAGCGCGAATTCGGGACAGTGGGGAGAGACCCAGTACTTC
CASANSGQWGETQYF
>TRBJ2-5|few|14|TRBD2|TRBV27
TGTGCCAGCAGTTTACTCGGGGAGGGGGAGACCCAGTACTTC
CASSLLGEGETQYF
>TRBJ2-7|-|12|-|TRBV5-1
TGCGCCAGCAGGCGCGACTCTGGCGAGCAGTACTTC
CASRRDSGEQYF
>TRBJ1-6|-|13|-|TRBV5-1
TGCGCCAGCAGCTACCTCAGCGATTCACCCCTCCACTTT
CASSYLSDSPLHF
>TRBJ1-2|-|14|TRBD1|TRBV6-5
TGTGCCAGCATCCGTGGTGGGACAGGGGGCGGCTACACCTTC
CASIRGGTGGGYTF
>TRBJ2-2|-|15|TRBD2|TRBV7-2
TGTGCCAGCAGCTCTCGGGGGGGTTTTTCCGGGGAGCTGTTTTTT
CASSSRGGFSGELFF
>TRBJ2-5|once|15|TRBD2|TRBV5-1
TGCGCCAGCAGCTCAAGAGCGGGGAGAGAAGAGACCCAGTACTTC
CASSSRAGREETQYF
>TRBJ2-3|-|18|TRBD2|TRBV5-4
TGTGCCAGCAGCAGCGAAGGACTAGCGGGGGGGCTCTCAGATACGCAGTATTTT
CASSSEGLAGGLSDTQYF
>TRBJ2-7|-|12|-|TRBV2
TGTGCCAGCAGTGAAACAGGGTACGAGCAGTACTTC
CASSETGYEQYF